This T cell receptor (beta chain) was found in a study of cytomegalovirus exposure and HLA in healthy donors (dated by TCRdb to about 2017). Looking at the study overall: An earlier analysis of roughly 500 of the donors reported 276 Gb of sequence data and some 100 million unique TCR beta sequences from some 180 million T cells. Roughly 300 gigabases of sequencing data and tens of millions of unique TCR sequences were included in an early release covering roughly 600 HLA-typed donors. Of the roughly 410 genotyped donors, approximately 80% were placed in the genetic ancestry cluster associated with self-reported Caucasian donors. The study aimed to test whether signatures of past pathogen exposure could be identified by cataloging public T cell receptors. Using immunosequencing, the study profiled T cell repertoires from around 670 subjects and related those repertoires to cytomegalovirus serostatus. Besides the first cohort of 666 subjects, a separate validation cohort made up of 120 different subjects was used. To predict cytomegalovirus infection status, the study brought together high-throughput TCR immunosequencing, statistical association of individual TCRs with disease status, and machine learning. A later analysis re-analyzed previously published TCR beta repertoires from about 730 donors and added high-resolution HLA genotyping to study TCR occurrence patterns. In the later analysis, no new phenotypic data were used to find candidate immune exposures; instead, reliance was placed on TCR beta sequences and their occurrence across donors. To decide whether each TCR beta V gene segment behaved as functional or pseudogenic, an earlier analysis of some 600 of the donors relied on high-throughput TCR beta sequencing. Donor age, sex, ethnicity and CMV serostatus were compiled together with the repertoire data. Genome-wide SNP genotypes for about three fifths of the roughly 670 donors were used in a later genetic analysis, which treated that subset as a discovery cohort. Every repertoire in the discovery cohort had been generated on one and the same sequencing platform. HLA typing included class I and class II loci at four-digit resolution. Typing coverage varied by locus: 629-630 donors for A, B, C, DRB1 and DQB1; approximately 520 for DQA1; more than 600 for DPA1; 450 to 480 for DPB1. About five DR-DQ haplotypes were handled as single units for association and clustering because linkage in the cohort was strong. Across 398 genotyped donors of the cohort, an average of approximately 240,000 unique TCR beta nucleotide sequences per donor were sequenced, and 15% to 20% of those sequences were non-productive. General conclusions and limits of the study: An earlier analysis of approximately 530 of the donors showed that most TCR beta V segments appeared in productive rearrangements either about 90% or about 30% of the time, which broadly matched IMGT annotations. Most TCR sequences were observed very rarely across donors, whereas some public TCRs were present in many individuals. Strong co-occurrence of HLA alleles, especially DR and DQ, made assigning TCR associations to individual alleles difficult. Linkage disequilibrium might explain the correlated functional status among segregating V segments, but an unknown experimental factor could not be excluded. Several of the top co-occurrence clusters appeared to be linked to parvovirus B19, influenza, CMV and Epstein-Barr virus, according to a later analysis. The classifier was reported to diagnose cytomegalovirus status with high specificity and sensitivity in both the original cohort and the validation cohort. The earlier analysis of around 600 of the donors excluded fewer than 20 rarely observed V segments, including chromosome 9 orphons, because counts were too low. A cluster of highly shared sequence variants was judged likely to be a technical artifact of the sequencing pipeline. This cohort had only TCR beta chains sequenced, and the lack of alpha or paired-chain data limited which features could be detected. Because HLA typing was missing for some donors at each locus, association tests included only the typed subset. The study gave a list of about 150 TCR beta chains associated with cytomegalovirus. Three of the identified cytomegalovirus-associated TCR beta chains were confirmed in vitro to be specific for cytomegalovirus antigens. A further reported finding was that TCR beta sequences accurately predicted the HLA-A and HLA-B alleles for most subjects in the first cohort. The authors suggested that the approach could potentially be generalized to other disease states and immunological phenotypes. According to a later analysis, TCR association rates differed among HLA loci, with DRB1 alleles showing the most associated TCRs and HLA-C alleles showing the fewest. In a later analysis, most CMV-associated TCR beta chains were found to appear HLA-restricted, with HLA associations seemingly driven largely by CMV exposure. V-gene and J-gene trimming of TCR beta chains was associated with a missense DCLRE1C variant in a later genetic analysis, and the association was replicated in an independent cohort. In a later analysis, some 17,000 TCR beta sequences were associated with specific HLA alleles at a false discovery rate of 0.05. CMV serostatus was the only immune exposure information available for the cohort. Sequencing depth was assumed to be roughly uniform across donors in the presence/absence analyses, though that assumption may not hold. A later genetic analysis reported fewer N-insertions in productive TCRs among donors in an Asian-associated ancestry cluster than the roughly 640-donor mean. In a later analysis, HLA-associated TCR beta chains showed more clonal expansion and lower generation probabilities than non-associated chains that were equally common. Some IMGT-functional V segments, including TRBV6-2 and TRBV6-3, could not be told apart with the 87-base-pair reads, so those segments were excluded.

The library was produced with the immunoSEQ multiplex PCR assay. For the multiplex PCR, a mixture combining 60 forward primers for TCR Vbeta segments and 13 reverse primers for TCR Jbeta segments was used. A multiplex PCR assay on genomic DNA amplified the CDR3 region of rearranged TCR beta genes. The Illumina HiSeq System was used to sequence the amplified TCR beta libraries as 87-base-pair reads. Turning to the authors' computational methods: A later analysis tallied some 79 million unique TCR beta chains across the 666 repertoires, and approximately 12 million of those chains were shared by two or more donors. To remove PCR and sequencing errors, raw reads were error-corrected and collapsed into unique sequences using a nearest-neighbor algorithm that merged closely related sequences. V, D and J gene segments were assigned by aligning CDR3 sequences to IMGT reference sequences. For a sequence to be retained, at least a six-nucleotide match to both a V gene segment and a J gene segment was required. A rearrangement counted as productive if the CDR3 had no stop codons and remained in frame with V and J, and every other rearrangement counted as non-productive. CDR3 was defined according to IMGT convention as the region running from the second conserved V-encoded cysteine to the conserved J-encoded phenylalanine. The earlier analysis of fewer than 700 of the donors excluded sequences that lacked an unambiguous match to a single V gene segment. An earlier analysis of fewer than 750 of the donors called V segments functional above 56.7% productive rearrangements and segregating when the between-donor standard deviation exceeded 5%. To diagnose cytomegalovirus status from the catalog of TCR beta chain sequences, a statistical classification framework was built. V and J gene assignment, in a later analysis, came from comparing TCR nucleotide sequences with IMGT/GENE-DB human TR gene sequences. The TCRdist pipeline was used in a later analysis to assign CDR3 sequences and most-parsimonious VDJ recombination scenarios. In a later analysis, each TCR beta chain was defined by its CDR3 amino acid sequence together with its V-gene family, and reads lacking a unique V-gene family were excluded. In a later analysis, fewer than 600 highly shared, low-generation-probability nucleotide sequences were removed to address suspected cross-contamination and a sequencing artifact. For each public chain, a later analysis derived a clonal expansion index from normalized ranks of inferred template counts within each repertoire. In a later analysis, generation probabilities were computed using a VDJ recombination model fitted to out-of-frame rearrangements, and the results were checked against IGoR. In a later analysis, TCR-TCR, TCR-HLA and TCR-CMV co-occurrence was scored with hypergeometric tests, and a repertoire-size bias correction was applied to TCR pairs. A later analysis estimated false discovery rates by permuting HLA or CMV assignments 20 times. A later analysis grouped co-occurring TCRs with DBSCAN, adding TCRdist sequence similarity when clustering within HLA-allele-positive subsets. Repertoires with fewer than 30,000 or more than 120,000 public chains were left out of co-occurrence clustering, as were four to six repertoires with anomalous nucleotide sharing. Imported from immuneACCESS, the table was reduced by TCRdb to in-frame sequences with V and J called. These copies leave out some clones; in studies compared against another copy, an unresolved V gene accounts for under half, and the cause of the remainder is not known. V and J calls and clone size are as listed in that table; D and trimming were resolved from the DNA. This sample holds about 89,000 clones; about 80% were observed only once. 1.3% to 1.5% of the sample rests with the top ten.

V and J are truncated by 4 bases and 0 bases respectively, leaving an intervening sequence of 14 bases. For CDR1 and CDR2, the germline V gene (reference sequence) lists SGHNT and YYREEE. Including cysteine and phenylalanine, the CDR3 has 17 amino acids. Of all the DNA, just the CDR3 is kept, 51 bases in frame from base 1. A remark on this clone: The target of this receptor is not known. Per-base quality was not reported, and no clone a single base away is much larger than it.

The cohort comprised more than 550 healthy bone marrow donors. All cohort members were sampled while nominally healthy, although unrecorded immune exposures were likely present. The donor was CMV seronegative and was included in the group of under 450 seronegative cohort members. A peripheral blood sample was collected from each donor, and TCR beta sequencing was performed on peripheral blood mononuclear cells. Genomic DNA was extracted from the blood cell samples with the Qiagen DNeasy Blood Extraction Kit. The chain is assembled from TRBV5-4 and TRBJ1-6, and TRBD1 may be the D gene, going by 6 matching bases. Material: PBMCs. The clonotype comes from a male donor in good health and CMV-seronegative. The DNA sequence is as follows: TGTGCCAGCAGCCCGCGGGGGGGCAGCTCCTATAATTCACCCCTCCACTTT. Translated, it gives CASSPRGGSSYNSPLHF.